These 28 T cell receptor beta chains share one sample of origin, sequenced in a study of cytomegalovirus exposure and HLA in healthy donors (TCRdb year 2017). Libraries were prepared through the immunoSEQ multiplex PCR assay. For the multiplex PCR, a mixture combining 60 forward primers for TCR Vbeta segments and 13 reverse primers for TCR Jbeta segments was used. Sourced from immuneACCESS, this table was stored by TCRdb with only in-frame sequences that have V and J called. A share of the clones is absent; for the studies checked, an unresolved V gene accounts for under half, and the remainder has no known explanation. The sample table records over 35,000 clones; roughly 60% of these occur just once. Of the sample, roughly 8.7% is held by the ten largest clones. Specimen: PBMCs. These receptors were collected from a human donor in good health.

This sequence joins TRBV5-1 and TRBJ2-2, with D uncertain. V lost 7 bases and J lost 4, with 17 bases in between. The CDR3 is 15 residues long. Germline V lookup: CDR1 SGHRS, CDR2 YFSETQ. CDR3: CASLSSSAGTGELFF. Written as DNA, the CDR3 is TGCGCCAGCTTGAGCTCTTCGGCAGGCACCGGGGAGCTGTTTTTT.

This clone was seen a handful of times. V usage is TRBV5-4 and J usage is TRBJ2-1, with 7 bases matching TRBD1. Germline-derived CDR1 and CDR2 are SGHNT and YYREEE (reference sequence). J lost 8 bases, V lost 4 bases, and 6 bases had no gene match. CDR3 length: 13 residues. For the CDR3, the DNA is TGTGCCAGCAGCCTGACAGGGTCCGATGAGCAGTTCTTC. This codes for CASSLTGSDEQFF.

The J gene is TRBJ2-1, the V gene TRBV7-3, with 11 bases that match TRBD2. This CDR3 is 16 amino acids long. Germline CDR1 SGHTA, CDR2 FQGTGA. After removal of 5 bases from V and 4 bases from J, the junction contained 7 bases not matched to a gene. CDR3 bases: TGTGCCAGCAGCCTCACCGGGACTAGCGGATACAATGAGCAGTTCTTC. Translated, it gives CASSLTGTSGYNEQFF.

In this sample, this clone turned up a few times. The chain has TRBV5-4 and TRBJ2-3, with TRBD1 matching 8 bases. The length of the CDR3 is 15 residues. V lost 0 bases and J lost 5; bases outside the gene matches: 5. The germline gives CDR1 SGHNT, CDR2 YYREEE (reference sequence). The CDR3 region has the DNA TGTGCCAGCAGCTTGGCCGGGACAGGTAGAGATACGCAGTATTTT. It translates to CASSLAGTGRDTQYF. Filled out from reference TRBV5-4 and TRBJ2-3, the complete variable domain reads ETGVTQSPTHLIKTRGQQVTLRCSSQSGHNTVSWYQQALGQGPQFIFQYYREEENGRGNFPPRFSGLQFPNYSSELNVNALELDDSALYLCASSLAGTGRDTQYFGPGTRLTVL.

V is TRBV15 and J is TRBJ2-1, with D possibly being TRBD1 (6 bases). There are 13 residues in the CDR3. Germline-derived CDR1 and CDR2 are LNHNV and YYDKDF (reference sequence). V was pared by 2 bases and J by 6 bases, with 8 bases between. CDR3 nucleotide sequence: TGTGCCACCAGCAGACCCAGGGGCAATGAGCAGTTCTTC. Its protein product is CATSRPRGNEQFF.

The rearrangement uses TRBV15 and TRBJ1-3, with D unresolved. Germline V gene data show CDR1 as LNHNV and CDR2 as YYDKDF (reference sequence). The CDR3 contains 16 residues. V was cut by 0 bases and J by 4 bases, with 13 bases left in between. For the CDR3, the DNA is TGTGCCACCAGCAGAGATCGGGGATCTTGGGGAAACACCATATATTTT. Residues: CATSRDRGSWGNTIYF.

The chain links TRBV27 to TRBJ2-7, with D maybe TRBD2 (5 bases). Trimming removed 6 bases at V and 5 bases at J, with 14 bases between. The CDR3 covers 13 residues. The germline CDR1 and CDR2 sequences are MNHEY and SMNVEV (reference sequence). The DNA of the CDR3 is TGTGCCAGCAGCGGGGATACCGGCGACGAGCAGTACTTC. Translated, it gives CASSGDTGDEQYF.

The chain couples TRBV4-1 to TRBJ2-1; 13 nucleotides match TRBD2. With V trimmed by 8 bases and J by 8 bases, 12 bases remained unmatched. The germline V gene encodes CDR1 MGHRA and CDR2 YSYEKL. CDR3 length: 16 amino acids. The CDR3 DNA follows: TGCGCCAGCGGCCCCCTTGTACTAGCGGGGGGGGATGAGCAGTTCTTC. This codes for CASGPLVLAGGDEQFF.

V gene TRBV15 combines with J gene TRBJ2-7, with D maybe TRBD1 (6 bases). This CDR3 contains 12 residues. Between the trimmed V and J ends, which lost 1 base and 5 bases, there was a span of 6 bases. Germline lookup yields CDR1 LNHNV and CDR2 YYDKDF (reference sequence). The CDR3 is CATSRGTDEQYF. CDR3 coding DNA: TGTGCCACCAGCAGAGGGACAGACGAGCAGTACTTC. The variable domain in full, completed from reference TRBV15 and TRBJ2-7, reads DAMVIQNPRYQVTQFGKPVTLSCSQTLNHNVMYWYQQKSSQAPKLLFHYYDKDFNNEADTPDNFQSRRPNTSFCFLDIRSPGLGDTAMYLCATSRGTDEQYFGPGTRLTVT.

The chain is built from TRBV7-9 and TRBJ1-3, with 7 bases aligning to TRBD1. The CDR3 is made up of 15 amino acids. The V gene end was trimmed by 6 bases and the J gene end by 4 bases; junction bases not matched to a gene: 9. Germline V gene data show CDR1 as SEHNR and CDR2 as FQNEAQ (reference sequence). The CDR3 protein is CASRRRQGRGNTIYF. CDR3 DNA: TGTGCCAGCAGAAGGCGACAGGGAAGGGGAAACACCATATATTTT. The full variable domain, rest sourced from reference TRBV7-9 and TRBJ1-3, is DTGVSQNPRHKITKRGQNVTFRCDPISEHNRLYWYRQTLGQGPEFLTYFQNEAQLEKSRLLSDRFSAERPKGSFSTLEIQRTEQGDSAMYLCASRRRQGRGNTIYFGEGSWLTVV.

The chain is built from TRBV20-1 and TRBJ2-5; TRBD2 is a possible D gene (5 bases). Germline V CDR1 and CDR2: DFQATT, SNEGSKA (reference sequence). This CDR3 comprises 11 residues. V was cut by 3 bases and J by 11 bases, with 13 bases left in between. CDR3 residues: CSARSGLGQYF. In DNA, the CDR3 is TGCAGTGCTAGGAGCGGCCTTGGGCAGTACTTC.

The genes are TRBV7-9 and TRBJ1-3; D unresolved. The germline V gene has CDR1 SEHNR and CDR2 FQNEAQ (reference sequence). The CDR3 covers 14 residues. V was pared by 3 bases and J by 8 bases, with 14 bases between. CDR3 nucleotides: TGTGCCAGCAGCTTCACTCTACTCGGGGACACCATATATTTT. Amino acids: CASSFTLLGDTIYF. The full variable domain, completed using reference TRBV7-9 and TRBJ1-3, is DTGVSQNPRHKITKRGQNVTFRCDPISEHNRLYWYRQTLGQGPEFLTYFQNEAQLEKSRLLSDRFSAERPKGSFSTLEIQRTEQGDSAMYLCASSFTLLGDTIYFGEGSWLTVV.

The chain couples TRBV2 to TRBJ1-5; perhaps TRBD1 as D (5 bases). CDR1 SNHLY and CDR2 FYNNEI come from the germline V gene. CDR3 length: 15 residues. Trimming removed 4 bases at V and 4 bases at J, with 14 bases between. This CDR3 is CASSGMTGGNQPQHF. CDR3 DNA: TGTGCCAGCAGTGGAATGACGGGGGGGAATCAGCCCCAGCATTTT.

J is TRBJ2-7 and V is TRBV7-2; 9 bases are a match to TRBD2. The germline V gene encodes CDR1 SGHTA and CDR2 FQGNSA. This CDR3 has 16 amino acids. J was trimmed by 6 bases and V by 0 bases; bases with no gene match: 9. Here the CDR3 reads CASSLASGTSFSEQYF. The CDR3 DNA sequence: TGTGCCAGCAGCTTAGCGTCCGGGACTAGCTTCTCCGAGCAGTACTTC.

Concerning this clone: One end of the junction fails to match germline, which may point to a read error. This chain links TRBV28 with TRBJ1-2, with 8 bases that match TRBD1. The CDR3 has 11 amino acids. Per germline, CDR1 MDHEN and CDR2 SYDVKM. Written as DNA, the CDR3 is TGTGCCAGCAGTGGGGGACAGGCTGGAGTTTTC. Protein product: CASSGGQAGVF.

This clone occurred a few times. This chain joins TRBV5-1 and TRBJ1-2; D ambiguous. V lost 6 bases and J 6 bases, leaving 12 bases between the germline ends. The CDR3 totals 12 residues. Germline CDR1 and CDR2: SGHRS and YFSETQ. This CDR3 is CASTGTGNGYTF. Here the CDR3 DNA reads TGCGCCAGCACCGGTACGGGGAATGGCTACACCTTC.

This sequence joins TRBV6-5 and TRBJ2-7; 7 positions agree with TRBD1. The CDR3 covers 14 residues. Germline lookup yields CDR1 MNHEY and CDR2 SVGAGI. The V and J ends lost 1 base and 3 bases, in that order; junction bases with no gene match: 3. CDR3 DNA sequence: TGTGCCAGCAGTTACTACGCAGGGGGCTACGAGCAGTACTTC. Amino acids: CASSYYAGGYEQYF.

This clone has a handful of counts. The chain recombines TRBV5-4 with TRBJ1-2; 10 positions match TRBD1. Germline lookup yields CDR1 SGHNT and CDR2 YYREEE (reference sequence). This CDR3 is built from 16 residues. V was pared by 4 bases and J by 5 bases, with 11 bases of the junction left unmatched. CDR3 amino acids: CASSQPTGTGVYGYTF. Written as DNA, the CDR3 is TGTGCCAGCAGCCAACCGACGGGGACAGGGGTTTATGGCTACACCTTC.

CDR3 sequence: CAWSVRRTGELFF. CDR3 DNA: TGTGCCTGGAGTGTACGTCGGACCGGGGAGCTGTTTTTT. This sequence joins TRBV30 and TRBJ2-2; D is undetermined. The CDR3 sequence is 13 residues long. Per germline, CDR1 GTSNPN and CDR2 SVGIG (reference sequence). V lost 0 bases and J lost 5, with 7 bases in between.

This clone was seen just once. This chain links TRBV11-3 with TRBJ1-1; no clear D gene. V shed 5 bases and J shed 2 bases, with 15 bases lying between them. The CDR3 covers 15 residues. Per the germline V gene, CDR1 is SGHNT and CDR2 is YENEEA. The CDR3 DNA is TGTGCCAGCAGCCTTGGGTCGGGGTATAACACTGAAGCTTTCTTT. It codes for CASSLGSGYNTEAFF.

CDR3 bases: TGCAGCGTTGCCGGGGATGCTCGGGATCAAGAGACCCAGTACTTC. It specifies CSVAGDARDQETQYF. V and J are TRBV29-1 and TRBJ2-5; D is possibly TRBD2 (5 bases). The CDR3 sequence is 15 residues long. Deletions cut 4 bases from V and 2 bases from J, with 17 bases between. From germline, CDR1 is SQVTM and CDR2 ANQGSEA.

The V gene is TRBV4-3, the J gene TRBJ1-2; 8 positions agree with TRBD1. CDR3 length: 16 residues. V was pared by 0 bases and J by 5 bases, with 8 bases of the junction left unmatched. Germline CDR1 and CDR2: LGHNA and YSLEER. The CDR3 nucleotides are TGCGCCAGCAGCCAAGACTTCCAGGGGGCAAGGTATGGCTACACCTTC. Its translation is CASSQDFQGARYGYTF.

The chain employs TRBV13 and TRBJ1-6; D might be TRBD1 (6 bases). The CDR3 loop spans 15 amino acids. V shed 5 bases and J shed 7 bases, with 15 bases lying between them. The germline V gene encodes CDR1 PRHDT and CDR2 FYEKMQ (reference sequence). CDR3 nucleotides: TGTGCCAGCAGCCCAGACCAGGGGCTGAATTCACCCCTCCACTTT. Its protein is CASSPDQGLNSPLHF.

The chain links TRBV5-4 to TRBJ2-2; 9 bases fit TRBD1. Germline assignment: CDR1 SGHNT and CDR2 YYREEE (reference sequence). V shed 4 bases, J shed 1 base, and the junction held 5 bases outside the gene matches. The CDR3 extends over 16 amino acids. The CDR3 DNA reads TGTGCCAGCAGCCCCCTGGGACAGGGGAACACCGGGGAGCTGTTTTTT. Translation: CASSPLGQGNTGELFF.

The J gene is TRBJ1-5, the V gene TRBV19; no definite D call. Germline V lookup: CDR1 LNHDA, CDR2 SQIVND (reference sequence). V dropped 7 bases and J dropped 5 bases, with 18 bases sitting between them. This CDR3 comprises 15 residues. The CDR3 DNA reads as TGTGCCAGTATGGCCTGGGAGGGCGGGGATCAGCCCCAGCATTTT. This codes for CASMAWEGGDQPQHF.

The genes are TRBV14 and TRBJ2-1; D might be TRBD2 (6 bases). The germline CDR1 and CDR2 sequences are SGHDN and FVKESK. The CDR3 is 15 residues long. Trimming took 3 bases from V and 0 from J, leaving 9 bases between them. The DNA of the CDR3 is TGTGCCAGCAGCCACCCGCGGGGCTCCTACAATGAGCAGTTCTTC. This sequence encodes CASSHPRGSYNEQFF.

This clone was observed a few times. The chain recombines TRBV2 with TRBJ2-7; D perhaps matches TRBD1 (5 bases). The CDR3 runs 13 residues. Germline CDR1 and CDR2: SNHLY and FYNNEI. Trimming removed 4 bases at V and 1 base at J, with 8 bases between. The CDR3 protein is CASSAQGSYEQYF. The CDR3 region has the DNA TGTGCCAGCAGTGCGCAGGGATCCTACGAGCAGTACTTC.

This clone was found a few times. The chain uses TRBV4-3 and TRBJ1-2; 9 bases fit TRBD1. From germline, CDR1 is LGHNA and CDR2 YSLEER. The V and J ends lost 8 bases and 7 bases, in that order; junction bases with no gene match: 5. This CDR3 comprises 12 residues. CDR3 in amino acids: CASRGQGGGYTF. Written as DNA, the CDR3 is TGCGCCAGCCGGGGACAGGGCGGTGGCTACACCTTC.